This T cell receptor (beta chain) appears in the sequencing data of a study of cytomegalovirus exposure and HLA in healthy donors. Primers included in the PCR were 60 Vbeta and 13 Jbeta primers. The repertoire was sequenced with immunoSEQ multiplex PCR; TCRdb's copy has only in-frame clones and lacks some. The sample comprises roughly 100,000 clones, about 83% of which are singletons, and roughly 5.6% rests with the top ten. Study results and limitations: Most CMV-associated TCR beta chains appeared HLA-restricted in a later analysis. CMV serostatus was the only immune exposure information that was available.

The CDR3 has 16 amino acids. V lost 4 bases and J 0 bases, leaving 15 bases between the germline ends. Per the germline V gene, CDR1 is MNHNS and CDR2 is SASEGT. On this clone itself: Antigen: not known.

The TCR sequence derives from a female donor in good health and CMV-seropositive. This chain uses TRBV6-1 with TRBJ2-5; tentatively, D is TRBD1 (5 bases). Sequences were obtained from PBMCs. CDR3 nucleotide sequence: TGTGCCAGCAGTGCGAGCAGGGTGAGGTACCAAGAGACCCAGTACTTC. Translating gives CASSASRVRYQETQYF.